The 27 T cell receptor beta chains in this list originate from one sample, sequenced in a study of T cell clonality in common variable immunodeficiency. Data came from immunoSEQ multiplex PCR; TCRdb stores just in-frame clones and leaves some out. Observed in the sample are about 32,000 clones, none of them singletons. No antigen is known for these receptors. Regarding the study as a whole: Common variable immunodeficiency TCR beta sequences reportedly had fewer deletions and N-nucleotide insertions.

The sequencing input was peripheral blood mononuclear cells. The receptors originated from a human donor with common variable immunodeficiency.

This clone was detected many times. The observed sequence ends 3 residues before the CDR3 terminus, with the missing tail filled in from the germline J gene. The chain uses TRBV5-5 and TRBJ2-3; no clear D. CDR3 length equals 15 residues. The germline V gene has CDR1 SGHKS and CDR2 YYEKEE (reference sequence). Trimming shortened V by 0 bases and J by 6 bases, and 14 bases separated the two germline ends. Here the CDR3 reads CASSLELAPGDTQYF. The CDR3 DNA, read in part, is TGTGCCAGCAGCTTGGAACTTGCGCCCGGGGATACG. The full variable domain, completed using reference TRBV5-5 and TRBJ2-3, is DAGVTQSPTHLIKTRGQQVTLRCSPISGHKSVSWYQQVLGQGPQFIFQYYEKEERGRGNFPDRFSARQFPNYSSELNVNALLLGDSALYLCASSLELAPGDTQYFGPGTRLTVL.

This clone was counted between two and nine times. The CDR3 spells CASSMQGGMGEAFF. The covered CDR3 bases are TGTGCCAGTAGTATGCAGGGGGGAATGGGTGAA. The V and J genes are TRBV19 and TRBJ1-1; TRBD1 aligns across 7 bases. The CDR3 end falls 3 residues outside the read, so it is completed with the germline J gene. This CDR3 comprises 14 residues. CDR1 is LNHDA, CDR2 SQIVND, per germline (reference sequence). After removal of 3 bases from V and 7 bases from J, the junction contained 8 bases not matched to a gene.

As for this clone: The read comes to an end 3 residues before the CDR3 does, leaving the germline J gene to fill in the end. The J gene is TRBJ2-7, the V gene TRBV6-2 or TRBV6-3; 8 nucleotides line up with TRBD1. The CDR3 totals 13 residues. Losses at the gene ends were 8 bases for V and 2 bases for J; bases not matched to a gene: 5. Per germline, CDR1 MNHEY and CDR2 SVGEGT. CDR3: CASAPGQAYEQYF. The covered CDR3 bases are TGTGCCAGCGCCCCGGGACAGGCCTACGAG.

This clone was observed at least ten times. The part of the CDR3 DNA that was read is TGTGCCAGCAGCCCCGTTTCCGCGGGGGGATATAATGAG. This encodes CASSPVSAGGYNE. In full, the CDR3 is CASSPVSAGGYNEQFF. The rearrangement uses TRBV7-3 and TRBJ2-1; 8 bases are shared with TRBD2. The read finishes 3 residues shy of the CDR3 end, and the germline J gene is used to complete it. The CDR3 covers 16 residues. The J segment lost 7 bases and the V segment lost 5 bases, leaving 13 bases of the junction unmatched. Germline-derived CDR1 and CDR2 are SGHTA and FQGTGA.

A remark on this clone: The DNA ends 3 residues before the CDR3 does, and the rest of the CDR3 is filled in from the germline J gene. V usage is TRBV2 and J usage is TRBJ1-1, with D maybe TRBD1 (6 bases). V lost 3 bases to trimming and J lost 1 base, with 9 bases between them. The CDR3 spans 14 residues. Per the germline V gene, CDR1 is SNHLY and CDR2 is FYNNEI. The CDR3 protein is CASSEQGQNTEAFF. CDR3 DNA, as far as it was read: TGTGCCAGCAGTGAGCAGGGACAGAACACTGAA.

This clone was counted ten times or more. The read ends 3 residues shy of where the CDR3 ends; the end is completed using the germline J gene. The V gene is TRBV18, the J gene TRBJ2-3, with D perhaps matching TRBD2 (6 bases). The length of the CDR3 is 12 residues. Trimming removed 3 bases at V and 5 bases at J, with 6 bases between. In germline, CDR1 is KGHSH, CDR2 LQKENI. The covered CDR3 bases are TGTGCCAGCTCACCGGGGGGAGATACG. This translates into CASSPGGDT. The entire CDR3 protein reads CASSPGGDTQYF.

This clone showed up just a few times. The read halts 3 residues ahead of the CDR3 end, with the missing end drawn from the germline J gene. The chain links TRBV19 to TRBJ2-3; D remains ambiguous. V lost 3 bases, J lost 6 bases, and 13 bases lay in between. Germline V gene lookup returns CDR1 LNHDA and CDR2 SQIVND (reference sequence). The CDR3 length is 14 residues. CDR3 bases read: TGTGCCAGTAGTATCAGTGGCCCTTACGATACG. Encoded protein: CASSISGPYDT. The entire CDR3 protein reads CASSISGPYDTQYF. The entire variable domain, with the rest obtained from reference TRBV19 and TRBJ2-3, is as follows: DGGITQSPKYLFRKEGQNVTLSCEQNLNHDAMYWYRQDPGQGLRLIYYSQIVNDFQKGDIAEGYSVSREKKESFPLTVTSAQKNPTAFYLCASSISGPYDTQYFGPGTRLTVL.

Comment on this clone: The sequenced fragment ends 3 residues before the CDR3 boundary, so the rest is inferred from the germline J gene. The rearrangement joins TRBV7-9 to TRBJ1-2; D uncertain. Germline V gene lookup returns CDR1 SEHNR and CDR2 FQNEAQ (reference sequence). The CDR3 has 12 residues. Trimming shortened V by 2 bases and J by 7 bases, and 8 bases separated the two germline ends. CDR3 protein: CASSLSYGGYTF. The part of the CDR3 DNA that was read is TGTGCCAGCAGCTTAAGCTACGGTGGC.

There are many counts of this clone. This CDR3 reads CASSSDETGGTQYF. The DNA read from the CDR3 is TGTGCCAGCAGCTCCGATGAGACAGGAGGGACC. The V and J genes are TRBV7-3 and TRBJ2-5, with D possibly being TRBD1 (6 bases). From the germline J gene comes the end of the CDR3, since the read stops 3 residues before it. Germline V lookup: CDR1 SGHTA, CDR2 FQGTGA. Deletions cut 4 bases from V and 7 bases from J, with 16 bases between. CDR3 length equals 14 residues.

This clone occurred many times. The sequence runs out 3 residues before the end of the CDR3; the remainder is reconstructed from the germline J gene. This chain connects TRBV5-1 to TRBJ1-4, with 8 bases lining up with TRBD1. This CDR3 comprises 15 residues. Trimming removed 0 bases from V and 8 bases from J; junction bases left unmatched: 6. In germline, CDR1 is SGHRS, CDR2 YFSETQ. The CDR3 is CASSLVWTGTEKLFF. CDR3 DNA, as far as it was read: TGCGCCAGCAGCTTGGTTTGGACAGGGACCGAAAAA.

This clone was counted ten times or more. The CDR3 sequence: CASSRRFGGTDTQYF. Partial CDR3 DNA: TGTGCCAGCAGCCGTCGGTTCGGGGGAACAGATACG. V is TRBV7-3 and J is TRBJ2-3, with D perhaps matching TRBD2 (6 bases). The read stops 3 residues short of the end of the CDR3; the missing end is completed from the germline J gene. CDR1 and CDR2 (germline): SGHTA, FQGTGA. Trimming shortened V by 5 bases and J by 3 bases, and 15 bases separated the two germline ends. The CDR3 is 15 amino acids.

This clone was picked up a small number of times. The read ends 3 residues shy of where the CDR3 ends; the end is completed using the germline J gene. This sequence joins TRBV5-1 and TRBJ2-7; 7 bases agree with TRBD1. V lost 3 bases, J lost 2 bases, and 8 bases stayed unmatched. Germline assignment: CDR1 SGHRS and CDR2 YFSETQ. This CDR3 spans 15 amino acids. The CDR3: CASSSDGQAPYEQYF. The sequenced CDR3 bases are TGCGCCAGCAGCTCGGACGGACAGGCCCCCTACGAG. The full variable domain, rest sourced from reference TRBV5-1 and TRBJ2-7, is KAGVTQTPRYLIKTRGQQVTLSCSPISGHRSVSWYQQTPGQGLQFLFEYFSETQRNKGNFPGRFSGRQFSNSRSEMNVSTLELGDSALYLCASSSDGQAPYEQYFGPGTRLTVT.

Of note for this clone: The CDR3 extends 3 residues past the end of the read, so its final part is completed from the germline J gene. The V and J genes are TRBV6-2 or TRBV6-3 and TRBJ1-6; TRBD1 matches 8 bases. The CDR3 contains 17 residues. Trimming took 7 bases from V and 8 from J; bases not matched to a gene: 16. Germline CDR1 and CDR2: MNHEY and SVGEGT. The CDR3 DNA, read in part, is TGTGCCAGCATCGGGACAGGAGGACCCGAGGGGGATTCACCC. Encoded protein: CASIGTGGPEGDSP. The whole CDR3 is CASIGTGGPEGDSPLHF.

The CDR3 here is CASSLDRGDGYTF. Incomplete CDR3 DNA: TGTGCCAGCAGCTTAGATCGAGGGGATGGC. This chain joins TRBV11-2 and TRBJ1-2; perhaps TRBD1 as D (5 bases). The DNA ends 3 residues before the CDR3 does, and the rest of the CDR3 is filled in from the germline J gene. With 0 bases removed from V and 6 bases from J, the gap between germline ends came to 8 bases. The CDR3 covers 13 residues. Germline V gives CDR1 SGHAT, CDR2 FQNNGV.

Worth noting for this clone: Sequencing ends 3 residues short of the CDR3 end; the germline J gene provides the rest. This chain uses TRBV19 with TRBJ2-4, with D possibly being TRBD2 (6 bases). Germline lookup yields CDR1 LNHDA and CDR2 SQIVND (reference sequence). Trimming removed 5 bases at V and 0 bases at J, with 14 bases between. CDR3 length: 16 residues. CDR3 DNA (partial): TGTGCCAGTAGTTCGGGACTTACAGAAGCCAAAAACATT. This sequence encodes CASSSGLTEAKNI. The CDR3 in its entirety is CASSSGLTEAKNIQYF.

As regards this clone: From the germline J gene comes the end of the CDR3, since the read stops 3 residues before it. The chain is built from TRBV30 and TRBJ1-1; perhaps TRBD1 as D (5 bases). The CDR3 is made up of 13 amino acids. CDR1 and CDR2 (germline): GTSNPN, SVGIG (reference sequence). The DNA read from the CDR3 is TGTGCCTGGAGTGGAAGGAGGGGCTCCGAA. It specifies CAWSGRRGSE. The whole CDR3 protein is CAWSGRRGSEAFF.

As regards this clone: The read falls 3 residues short of the CDR3 end, and the missing part is taken from the germline J gene. The rearrangement uses TRBV19 and TRBJ2-7; 9 bases fit TRBD2. The germline V gene encodes CDR1 LNHDA and CDR2 SQIVND (reference sequence). The V and J ends lost 4 bases and 6 bases, in that order; junction bases with no gene match: 4. The CDR3 runs to 13 residues. The CDR3 region is CASSSGGASEQYF. The sequenced CDR3 bases are TGTGCCAGTAGTAGCGGGGGGGCGTCCGAG. The full variable domain, completed using reference TRBV19 and TRBJ2-7, is DGGITQSPKYLFRKEGQNVTLSCEQNLNHDAMYWYRQDPGQGLRLIYYSQIVNDFQKGDIAEGYSVSREKKESFPLTVTSAQKNPTAFYLCASSSGGASEQYFGPGTRLTVT.

Ten or more counts support this clone. Read data end 3 residues before the CDR3 end; the end is taken from the germline J gene. This chain links TRBV5-1 with TRBJ1-4; D unclear. In germline, CDR1 is SGHRS, CDR2 YFSETQ. This CDR3 is built from 12 residues. V lost 0 bases to trimming and J lost 7 bases, with 4 bases between them. The CDR3 bases that were read are TGCGCCAGCAGCTTGGCTCGTGAAAAA. This gives the protein CASSLAREK. The whole CDR3 sequence is CASSLAREKLFF.

This clone occurred many times. The read terminates 3 residues before the CDR3 end, so the remaining end is supplied by the germline J gene. The rearrangement uses TRBV5-1 and TRBJ2-5; TRBD2 matches 12 bases. The V segment lost 4 bases and the J segment 2 bases; nucleotides outside the gene matches: 9. Germline V CDR1 and CDR2: SGHRS, YFSETQ. The CDR3 runs 17 residues. CDR3: CASSNGLAGTLQETQYF. CDR3 DNA, as far as it was read: TGCGCCAGCAGCAACGGACTAGCGGGGACCCTTCAAGAGACC. The full variable domain, completed using reference TRBV5-1 and TRBJ2-5, is KAGVTQTPRYLIKTRGQQVTLSCSPISGHRSVSWYQQTPGQGLQFLFEYFSETQRNKGNFPGRFSGRQFSNSRSEMNVSTLELGDSALYLCASSNGLAGTLQETQYFGPGTRLLVL.

About this clone: The sequenced fragment ends 3 residues before the CDR3 boundary, so the rest is inferred from the germline J gene. V and J are TRBV19 and TRBJ1-1; 7 bases fit TRBD1. This CDR3 spans 11 amino acids. The V gene's germline CDR1 is LNHDA and CDR2 SQIVND (reference sequence). CDR3 DNA (partial): TGTGCCAGTAATAGTGAGACAGGG. Its translation is CASNSETG. In full, the CDR3 reads CASNSETGAFF.

Ten or more counts support this clone. The CDR3 end falls 3 residues outside the read, so it is completed with the germline J gene. The chain couples TRBV30 to TRBJ2-5; 10 bases line up with TRBD1. The V and J ends lost 2 bases and 7 bases, in that order; junction bases with no gene match: 13. This CDR3 is 16 amino acids long. Germline V lookup: CDR1 GTSNPN, CDR2 SVGIG (reference sequence). This CDR3 reads CAWSPILQTGGPTQYF. CDR3 DNA, as far as it was read: TGTGCCTGGAGTCCAATCCTCCAGACAGGGGGCCCGACC.

This clone was counted many times. This CDR3 reads CASSPGTGGPGANVLTF. The CDR3 bases that were read are TGTGCCAGCTCACCGGGGACAGGGGGCCCCGGGGCCAACGTC. The V and J genes are TRBV18 and TRBJ2-6, with 12 positions matching TRBD1. Sequencing ends 3 residues short of the CDR3 end; the germline J gene provides the rest. The CDR3 consists of 17 residues. CDR1 and CDR2 (germline): KGHSH, LQKENI. Trimming took 3 bases from V and 4 from J; bases not matched to a gene: 4.

This clone was seen at least ten times. The observed sequence ends 3 residues before the CDR3 terminus, with the missing tail filled in from the germline J gene. The rearrangement uses TRBV5-1 and TRBJ1-1, with D possibly matching TRBD1 (6 bases). Germline lookup yields CDR1 SGHRS and CDR2 YFSETQ. This CDR3 has 16 amino acids. The V end lost 0 bases, the J end lost 5 bases, and 17 bases lay between the germline ends. CDR3: CASSLGAGARETEAFF. CDR3 DNA (partial): TGCGCCAGCAGCTTGGGGGCAGGGGCGCGGGAGACTGAA. The whole variable domain, remainder taken from reference TRBV5-1 and TRBJ1-1, is KAGVTQTPRYLIKTRGQQVTLSCSPISGHRSVSWYQQTPGQGLQFLFEYFSETQRNKGNFPGRFSGRQFSNSRSEMNVSTLELGDSALYLCASSLGAGARETEAFFGQGTRLTVV.

This clone was counted only a few times. The missing CDR3 end, 3 residues past where the read stops, is filled in from the germline J gene. The chain uses TRBV19 and TRBJ2-7; weak D call: TRBD2 (5 bases). Trimming removed 9 bases at V and 2 bases at J, with 17 bases between. This CDR3 is 14 amino acids long. Germline assignment: CDR1 LNHDA and CDR2 SQIVND (reference sequence). The DNA read from the CDR3 is TGTGCCAGCCGGGGTAGTGCGTCCCCCTACGAG. Amino acids: CASRGSASPYE. The whole CDR3 sequence is CASRGSASPYEQYF.

The sample holds a few counts of this clone. The sequence runs out 3 residues before the end of the CDR3; the remainder is reconstructed from the germline J gene. V usage is TRBV7-9 and J usage is TRBJ2-3, with 11 bases lining up with TRBD2. The CDR3 covers 14 residues. J gave up 5 bases and V 10 bases, and 8 bases lay outside the gene matches. The germline V gene encodes CDR1 SEHNR and CDR2 FQNEAQ (reference sequence). The CDR3 loop reads CATLRLAGRDTQYF. CDR3 DNA, as far as it was read: TGTGCCACCCTGCGACTAGCGGGAAGAGATACG.

In its sample, this clone was seen many times. The CDR3 end lies 3 residues beyond the end of the read and is filled in from the germline J gene. The chain has TRBV6-4 and TRBJ1-6; D is perhaps TRBD1 (6 bases). The V end lost 0 bases, the J end lost 7 bases, and 10 bases lay between the germline ends. This CDR3 spans 15 amino acids. CDR1 is MRHNA, CDR2 SNTAGT, per germline. The CDR3 spells CASSDSTGGNSPLHF. CDR3 bases read: TGTGCCAGCAGTGACTCGACAGGCGGCAATTCACCC.

The table lists this clone with a few counts. The read finishes 3 residues shy of the CDR3 end, and the germline J gene is used to complete it. The rearrangement uses TRBV19 and TRBJ1-3; the D is unclear. The CDR3 totals 17 residues. Germline assignment: CDR1 LNHDA and CDR2 SQIVND (reference sequence). The V end lost 5 bases, the J end lost 0 bases, and 17 bases lay between the germline ends. Incomplete CDR3 DNA: TGTGCCAGTAGTCCGAATCGATGGGCCTACTCTGGAAACACC. This sequence encodes CASSPNRWAYSGNT. The entire CDR3 reads CASSPNRWAYSGNTIYF.